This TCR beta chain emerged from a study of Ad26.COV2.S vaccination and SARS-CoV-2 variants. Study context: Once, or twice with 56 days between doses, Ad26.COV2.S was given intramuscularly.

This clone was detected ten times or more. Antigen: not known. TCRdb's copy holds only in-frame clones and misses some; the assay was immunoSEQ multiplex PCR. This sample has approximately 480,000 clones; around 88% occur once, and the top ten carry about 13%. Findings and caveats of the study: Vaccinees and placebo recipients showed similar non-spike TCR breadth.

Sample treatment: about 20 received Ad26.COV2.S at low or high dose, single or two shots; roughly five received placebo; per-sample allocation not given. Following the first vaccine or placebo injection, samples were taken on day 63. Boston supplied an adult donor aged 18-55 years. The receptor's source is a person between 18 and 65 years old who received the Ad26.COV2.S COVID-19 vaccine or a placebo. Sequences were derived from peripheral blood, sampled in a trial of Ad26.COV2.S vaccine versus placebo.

CDR3 DNA: TGTGCCAGCAGCTCGACAGAGAACACTGAAGCTTTCTTT. Protein sequence: CASSSTENTEAFF. The rearrangement joins TRBV11-3 to TRBJ1-1; D perhaps matches TRBD1 (5 bases). Germline V gene sequence: CDR1 SGHNT, CDR2 YENEEA. V gave up 4 bases and J gave up 1 base, with 7 bases separating them. CDR3 length: 13 residues.